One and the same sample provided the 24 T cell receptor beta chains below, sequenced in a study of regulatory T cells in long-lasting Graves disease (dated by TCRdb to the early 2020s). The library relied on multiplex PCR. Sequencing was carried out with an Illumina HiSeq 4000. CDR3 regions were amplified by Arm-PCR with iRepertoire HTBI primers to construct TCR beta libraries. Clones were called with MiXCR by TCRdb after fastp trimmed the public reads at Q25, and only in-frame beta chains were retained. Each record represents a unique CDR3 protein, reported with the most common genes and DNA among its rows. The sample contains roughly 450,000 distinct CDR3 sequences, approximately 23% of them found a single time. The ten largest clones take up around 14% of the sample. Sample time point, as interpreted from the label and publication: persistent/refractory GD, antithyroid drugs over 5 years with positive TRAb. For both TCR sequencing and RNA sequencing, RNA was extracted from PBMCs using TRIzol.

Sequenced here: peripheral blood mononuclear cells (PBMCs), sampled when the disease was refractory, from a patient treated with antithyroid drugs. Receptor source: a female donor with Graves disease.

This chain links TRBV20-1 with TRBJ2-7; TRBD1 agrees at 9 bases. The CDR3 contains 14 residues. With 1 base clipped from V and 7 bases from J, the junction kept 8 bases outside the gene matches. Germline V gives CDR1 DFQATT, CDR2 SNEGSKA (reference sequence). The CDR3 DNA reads TGCAGTGCTAGAGCCGGGACAGGGTCGGTAGAGCAGTACTTC. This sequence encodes CSARAGTGSVEQYF.

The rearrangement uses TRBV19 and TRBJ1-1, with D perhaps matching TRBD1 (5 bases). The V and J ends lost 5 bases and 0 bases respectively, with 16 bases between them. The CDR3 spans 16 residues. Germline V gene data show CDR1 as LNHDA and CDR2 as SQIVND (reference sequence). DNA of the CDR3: TGTGCCAGTAGTGACAGTTGGGGGGTCTTGAACACTGAAGCTTTCTTT. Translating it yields CASSDSWGVLNTEAFF.

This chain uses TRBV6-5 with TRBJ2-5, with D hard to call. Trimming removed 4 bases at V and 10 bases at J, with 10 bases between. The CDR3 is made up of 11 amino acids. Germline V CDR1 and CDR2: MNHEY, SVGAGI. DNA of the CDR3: TGTGCCAGCAGTTCCGCATGGAGCCAGTACTTC. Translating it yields CASSSAWSQYF.

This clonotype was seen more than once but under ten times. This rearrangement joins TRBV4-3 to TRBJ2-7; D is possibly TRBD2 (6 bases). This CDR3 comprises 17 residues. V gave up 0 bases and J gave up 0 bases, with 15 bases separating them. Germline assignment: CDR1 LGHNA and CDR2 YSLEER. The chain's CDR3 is CASSQDWRDGYSYEQYF. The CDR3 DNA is TGCGCCAGCAGCCAAGATTGGAGGGACGGATACTCCTACGAGCAGTACTTC.

The CDR3 loop is CASSLAGFENTEAFF. The CDR3 nucleotides read TGTGCCAGCAGTTTAGCTGGCTTTGAGAACACTGAAGCTTTCTTT. The chain has TRBV27 and TRBJ1-1; D uncertain. The CDR3 consists of 15 residues. Germline loops: CDR1 MNHEY, CDR2 SMNVEV (reference sequence). Trimming removed 2 bases at V and 1 base at J, with 11 bases between.

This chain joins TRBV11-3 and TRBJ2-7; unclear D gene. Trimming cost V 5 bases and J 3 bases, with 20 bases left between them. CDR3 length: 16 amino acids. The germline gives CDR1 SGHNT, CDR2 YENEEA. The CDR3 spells CASSRSAGILDYEQYF. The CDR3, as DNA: TGTGCCAGCAGCCGAAGCGCCGGAATTTTGGACTACGAGCAGTACTTC.

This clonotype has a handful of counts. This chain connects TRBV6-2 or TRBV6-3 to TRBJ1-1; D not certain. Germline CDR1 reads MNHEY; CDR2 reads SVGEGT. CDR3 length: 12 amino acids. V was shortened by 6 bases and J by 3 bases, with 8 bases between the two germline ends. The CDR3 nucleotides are TGTGCCAGCAGCCTCTACTACACTGAAGCTTTCTTT. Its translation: CASSLYYTEAFF.

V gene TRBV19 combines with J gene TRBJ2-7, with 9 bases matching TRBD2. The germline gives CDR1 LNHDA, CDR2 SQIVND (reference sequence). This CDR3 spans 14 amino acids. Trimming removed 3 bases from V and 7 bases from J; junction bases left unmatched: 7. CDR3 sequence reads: CASSMAGGTWEQYF. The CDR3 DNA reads TGTGCCAGTAGTATGGCGGGGGGGACGTGGGAGCAGTACTTC. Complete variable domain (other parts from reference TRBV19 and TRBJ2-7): DGGITQSPKYLFRKEGQNVTLSCEQNLNHDAMYWYRQDPGQGLRLIYYSQIVNDFQKGDIAEGYSVSREKKESFPLTVTSAQKNPTAFYLCASSMAGGTWEQYFGPGTRLTVT.

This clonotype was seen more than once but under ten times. The CDR3: CASRTGWGEQFF. The CDR3 DNA reads as TGTGCCAGCAGGACAGGTTGGGGTGAGCAGTTCTTC. The rearrangement links TRBV28 to TRBJ2-1, with D maybe TRBD1 (6 bases). V lost 6 bases and J lost 9, with 12 bases in between. This CDR3 spans 12 amino acids. The V gene's germline CDR1 is MDHEN and CDR2 SYDVKM.

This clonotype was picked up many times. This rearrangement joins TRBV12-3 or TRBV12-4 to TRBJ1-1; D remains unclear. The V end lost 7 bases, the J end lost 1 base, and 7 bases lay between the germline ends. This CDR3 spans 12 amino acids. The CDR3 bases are TGTGCCAGCACCTACACGAACACTGAAGCTTTCTTT. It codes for CASTYTNTEAFF.

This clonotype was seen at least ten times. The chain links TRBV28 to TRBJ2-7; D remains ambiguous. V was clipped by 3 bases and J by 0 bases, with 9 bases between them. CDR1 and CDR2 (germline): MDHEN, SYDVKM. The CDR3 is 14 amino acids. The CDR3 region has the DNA TGTGCCAGCAGTTTGGATTCATTCTCCTACGAGCAGTACTTC. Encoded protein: CASSLDSFSYEQYF.

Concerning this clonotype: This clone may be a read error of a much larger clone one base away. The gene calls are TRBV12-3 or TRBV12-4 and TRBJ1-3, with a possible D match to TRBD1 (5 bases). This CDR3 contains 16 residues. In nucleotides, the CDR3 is TGTGCCAGCAGCCCGGGACTCCCACTCTCTGGAAACGCCATATATTTT. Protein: CASSPGLPLSGNAIYF.

This chain's CDR3 is CASSPGTGVNEQFF. The CDR3 DNA follows: TGTGCCAGCTCACCGGGGACAGGTGTTAATGAGCAGTTCTTC. This sequence joins TRBV18 and TRBJ2-1, with TRBD1 matching 8 bases. Germline lookup yields CDR1 KGHSH and CDR2 LQKENI. The trim removed 3 bases at V and 7 bases at J, leaving 5 bases unmatched. This CDR3 is 14 amino acids long. Filled out from reference TRBV18 and TRBJ2-1, the complete variable domain reads NAGVMQNPRHLVRRRGQEARLRCSPMKGHSHVYWYRQLPEEGLKFMVYLQKENIIDESGMPKERFSAEFPKEGPSILRIQQVVRGDSAAYFCASSPGTGVNEQFFGPGTRLTVL.

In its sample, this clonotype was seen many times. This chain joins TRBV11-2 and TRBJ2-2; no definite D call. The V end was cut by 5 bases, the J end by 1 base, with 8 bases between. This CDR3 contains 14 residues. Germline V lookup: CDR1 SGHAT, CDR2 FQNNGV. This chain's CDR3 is CASSLGWNTGELFF. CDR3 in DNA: TGTGCCAGCAGCCTCGGGTGGAACACCGGGGAGCTGTTTTTT.

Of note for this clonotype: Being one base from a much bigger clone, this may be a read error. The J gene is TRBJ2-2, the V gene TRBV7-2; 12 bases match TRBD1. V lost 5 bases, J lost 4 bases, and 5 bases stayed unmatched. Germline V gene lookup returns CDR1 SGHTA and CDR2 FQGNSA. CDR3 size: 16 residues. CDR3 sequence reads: CASSVGDRGRTGELFF. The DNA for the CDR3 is TGTGCCAGCAGCGTCGGGGACAGGGGGCGCACCGGGGAGCTGTTTTTT.

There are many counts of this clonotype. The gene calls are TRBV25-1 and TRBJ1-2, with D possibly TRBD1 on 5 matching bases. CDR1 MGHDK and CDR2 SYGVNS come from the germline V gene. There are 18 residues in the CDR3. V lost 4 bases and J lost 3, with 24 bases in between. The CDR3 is CASSALRVGEEADYGYTF. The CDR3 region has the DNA TGTGCCAGCAGTGCCCTTCGGGTGGGGGAGGAGGCGGACTATGGCTACACCTTC.

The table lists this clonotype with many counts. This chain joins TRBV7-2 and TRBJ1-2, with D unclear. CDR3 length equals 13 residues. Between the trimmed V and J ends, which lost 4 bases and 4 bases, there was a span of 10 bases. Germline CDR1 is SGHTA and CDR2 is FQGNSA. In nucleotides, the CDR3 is TGTGCCAGCAGCTCACAGCGCACCTATGGCTACACCTTC. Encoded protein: CASSSQRTYGYTF.

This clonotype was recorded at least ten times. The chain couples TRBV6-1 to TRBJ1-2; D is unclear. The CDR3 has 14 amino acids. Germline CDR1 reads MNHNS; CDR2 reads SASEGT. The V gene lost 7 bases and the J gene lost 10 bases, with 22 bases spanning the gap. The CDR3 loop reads CASTTPGEVSDYTF. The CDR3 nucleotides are TGTGCCAGCACTACTCCCGGAGAAGTCAGTGACTACACCTTC.

DNA of the CDR3: TGTGCCAGCAGTTACGGGACAGGGGGGACAGATACGCAGTATTTT. Amino acids: CASSYGTGGTDTQYF. The chain is built from TRBV6-5 and TRBJ2-3, with 11 bases lining up with TRBD1. CDR3 size: 15 residues. Looked up from germline, CDR1 is MNHEY and CDR2 is SVGAGI. V shed 2 bases and J 3 bases; nucleotides not matched to a gene: 1.

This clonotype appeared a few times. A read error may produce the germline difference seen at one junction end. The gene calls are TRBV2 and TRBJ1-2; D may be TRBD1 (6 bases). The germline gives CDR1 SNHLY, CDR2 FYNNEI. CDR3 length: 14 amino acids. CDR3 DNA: TGTGCCAGCAGTGAGTGGAGGGGGAACAATGGCGACACCTTC. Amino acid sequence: CASSEWRGNNGDTF. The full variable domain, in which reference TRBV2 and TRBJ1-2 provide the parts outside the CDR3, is EPEVTQTPSHQVTQMGQEVILRCVPISNHLYFYWYRQILGQKVEFLVSFYNNEISEKSEIFDDQFSVERPDGSNFTLKIRSTKLEDSAMYFCASSEWRGNNGDTFGSGTRLTVV.

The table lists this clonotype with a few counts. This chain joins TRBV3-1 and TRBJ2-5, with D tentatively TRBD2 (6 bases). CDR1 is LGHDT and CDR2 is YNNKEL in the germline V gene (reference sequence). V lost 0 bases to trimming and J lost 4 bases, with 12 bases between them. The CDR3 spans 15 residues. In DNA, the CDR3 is TGTGCCAGCAGCCAAGAGTACAGGAGGGGAGAGACCCAGTACTTC. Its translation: CASSQEYRRGETQYF.

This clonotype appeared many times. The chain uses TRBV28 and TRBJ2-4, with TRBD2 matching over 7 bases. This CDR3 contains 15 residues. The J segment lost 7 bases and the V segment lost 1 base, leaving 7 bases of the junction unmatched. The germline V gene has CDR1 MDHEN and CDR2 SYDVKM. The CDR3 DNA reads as TGTGCCAGCAGTTTATACCGGCGGGGAGGGAACATTCAGTACTTC. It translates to CASSLYRRGGNIQYF. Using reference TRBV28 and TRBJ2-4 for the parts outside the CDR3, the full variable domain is DVKVTQSSRYLVKRTGEKVFLECVQDMDHENMFWYRQDPGLGLRLIYFSYDVKMKEKGDIPEGYSVSREKKERFSLILESASTNQTSMYLCASSLYRRGGNIQYFGAGTRLSVL.

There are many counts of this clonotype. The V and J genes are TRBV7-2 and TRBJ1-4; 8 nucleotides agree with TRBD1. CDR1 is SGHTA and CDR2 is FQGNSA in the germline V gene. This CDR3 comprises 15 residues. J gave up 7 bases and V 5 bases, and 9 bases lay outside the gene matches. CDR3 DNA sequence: TGTGCCAGCAGCACCACCGGGACAGGTGGTGAAAAACTGTTTTTT. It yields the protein CASSTTGTGGEKLFF.

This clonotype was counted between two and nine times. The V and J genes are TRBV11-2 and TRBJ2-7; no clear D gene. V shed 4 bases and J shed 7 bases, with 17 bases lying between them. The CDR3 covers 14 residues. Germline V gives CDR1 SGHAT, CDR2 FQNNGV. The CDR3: CASSSQGLGLEQYF. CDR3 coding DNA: TGTGCCAGCAGCTCCCAAGGGCTAGGGCTAGAGCAGTACTTC.